Presented here are 15 T cell receptor beta chains from one specimen sequenced in a study of cytomegalovirus exposure and HLA in healthy donors. A multiplex PCR was run with 60 Vbeta primers and 13 Jbeta primers. TCRdb's copy holds only in-frame clones and misses some; the assay was immunoSEQ multiplex PCR. The sample has around 170,000 clones, over 70% seen once. What was sequenced was PBMCs. The receptors were sampled from a woman aged 45 to 65 in good health and CMV-seropositive.

The chain employs TRBV28 and TRBJ2-3, with D unresolved. V lost 3 bases and J 0 bases, leaving 13 bases between the germline ends. The CDR3 has 16 residues. Germline CDR1 is MDHEN and CDR2 is SYDVKM. The CDR3 DNA reads as TGTGCCAGCAGTTTGTCTCCCACGGGTAGCACAGATACGCAGTATTTT. Amino acid sequence: CASSLSPTGSTDTQYF.

The sample holds many counts of this clone. The chain employs TRBV2 and TRBJ1-2, with D possibly matching TRBD1 (6 bases). The CDR3 runs 15 residues. V lost 5 bases, J lost 4 bases, and 17 bases lay in between. Per the germline V gene, CDR1 is SNHLY and CDR2 is FYNNEI. The CDR3 DNA reads as TGTGCCAGCAGTCCGACAGGCCGGTCGACCTATGGCTACACCTTC. Translation: CASSPTGRSTYGYTF.

The rearrangement links TRBV18 to TRBJ2-7, with TRBD1 identical over 9 bases. The V gene end was trimmed by 3 bases and the J gene end by 7 bases; junction bases not matched to a gene: 7. CDR3 size: 14 residues. Germline CDR1 reads KGHSH; CDR2 reads LQKENI. The CDR3 DNA is TGTGCCAGCTCACCGGACAGGGGCGTCGGAGAGCAGTACTTC. It translates to CASSPDRGVGEQYF.

The chain links TRBV7-2 to TRBJ1-3, with 10 bases matching TRBD1. V lost 6 bases, J lost 3 bases, and 5 bases stayed unmatched. CDR3 length: 15 amino acids. The germline gives CDR1 SGHTA, CDR2 FQGNSA. Here the CDR3 DNA reads TGTGCCAGCAGGACAGGGGGCGCAGGTGGAAACACCATATATTTT. Translating gives CASRTGGAGGNTIYF.

The chain joins TRBV5-1 to TRBJ2-5, with a tentative D call TRBD2 (5 bases). Trimming took off 3 bases at V and 1 base at J, with 13 bases between the two ends. Germline V lookup: CDR1 SGHRS, CDR2 YFSETQ. The CDR3 has 15 residues. CDR3 DNA sequence: TGCGCCAGCAGCTGGGCCAGTAGCGCCCAAGAGACCCAGTACTTC. It is translated as CASSWASSAQETQYF.

In regard to this clone: At one boundary the junction diverges from the germline segment, which might be a read error. The V gene is TRBV7-2, the J gene TRBJ1-2; D ambiguous. This CDR3 has 13 amino acids. Germline V gives CDR1 SGHTA, CDR2 FQGNSA. The CDR3 is CASSLVGVGPPKF. The CDR3 DNA sequence: TGTGCCAGCAGCTTAGTCGGGGTTGGGCCTCCGAAGTTC.

The chain employs TRBV30 and TRBJ1-1, with D possibly being TRBD1 (5 bases). The CDR3 extends over 16 amino acids. Germline values: CDR1 GTSNPN, CDR2 SVGIG (reference sequence). V was pared by 0 bases and J by 0 bases, with 14 bases between. In DNA, the CDR3 is TGTGCCTGGAGTGTACCCCCCGACAGAATGAACACTGAAGCTTTCTTT. Translated: CAWSVPPDRMNTEAFF.

J is TRBJ2-1 and V is TRBV7-2; 10 positions match TRBD1. Germline CDR1 reads SGHTA; CDR2 reads FQGNSA. The V gene end was trimmed by 0 bases and the J gene end by 8 bases; junction bases not matched to a gene: 4. The CDR3 loop spans 15 amino acids. This chain's CDR3 is CASSLAGQGMDEQFF. Written as DNA, the CDR3 is TGTGCCAGCAGCTTAGCGGGACAGGGGATGGATGAGCAGTTCTTC.

This chain links TRBV2 with TRBJ1-1; D not resolved. The germline V gene encodes CDR1 SNHLY and CDR2 FYNNEI. The CDR3 covers 15 residues. The ends were cut back, 5 bases at V and 5 bases at J, with 18 bases in the middle. CDR3 bases: TGTGCCAGCAGTTTAGAGGTGCCGTCCGGGACTGAAGCTTTCTTT. Translation gives CASSLEVPSGTEAFF.

The chain joins TRBV30 to TRBJ2-3; D gene uncertain. The CDR3 runs to 12 residues. Trimming left V 4 bases short and J 1 base short, with 6 bases between. Germline V CDR1 and CDR2: GTSNPN, SVGIG (reference sequence). Written as DNA, the CDR3 is TGTGCCTGGAATCGGGGCACAGATACGCAGTATTTT. It translates to CAWNRGTDTQYF.

In this sample, this clone turned up once. The V gene is TRBV5-1, the J gene TRBJ2-5; 9 bases map to TRBD2. V trimming: 6 bases; J trimming: 2 bases; junction bases outside the gene matches: 5. The CDR3 runs 14 residues. The germline gives CDR1 SGHRS, CDR2 YFSETQ. CDR3 nucleotides: TGCGCCAGCATGCTAGCGGGGAGACAAGAGACCCAGTACTTC. Encoded protein: CASMLAGRQETQYF.

This clone was seen once. The genes are TRBV7-9 and TRBJ2-7; TRBD2 might be the D (5 bases). CDR1 is SEHNR and CDR2 is FQNEAQ in the germline V gene (reference sequence). Trimming left V 1 base short and J 6 bases short, with 10 bases between. The CDR3 consists of 13 residues. CDR3 nucleotide sequence: TGTGCCAGCAGCTTAGATGAAGGGAGCGAGCAGTACTTC. As protein: CASSLDEGSEQYF.

This clone has a handful of counts. V gene TRBV7-9 combines with J gene TRBJ1-5; D might be TRBD1 (5 bases). V was pared by 4 bases and J by 8 bases, with 12 bases between. Germline CDR1 reads SEHNR; CDR2 reads FQNEAQ (reference sequence). The CDR3 totals 13 residues. This chain's CDR3 is CASSSGGWEPQHF. CDR3 nucleotides: TGTGCCAGCAGCTCGGGGGGTTGGGAGCCCCAGCATTTT.

The chain links TRBV5-1 to TRBJ1-1; the D is unclear. The ends were cut back, 4 bases at V and 1 base at J, with 14 bases in the middle. CDR1 and CDR2 (germline): SGHRS, YFSETQ. This CDR3 has 15 residues. The CDR3 DNA reads TGCGCCAGCAGCGATCAGCGGGGTTGGAACACTGAAGCTTTCTTT. Translated, it gives CASSDQRGWNTEAFF.

CDR3 residues: CASSPRLAGGTGELFF. CDR3 in DNA: TGTGCCAGCTCACCTCGACTAGCGGGAGGCACCGGGGAGCTGTTTTTT. This sequence joins TRBV18 and TRBJ2-2; 13 bases align to TRBD2. V shed 3 bases and J 4 bases; nucleotides not matched to a gene: 2. CDR3 size: 16 residues. Germline V gene data show CDR1 as KGHSH and CDR2 as LQKENI.